These T cell receptor beta chains were read from a single sample in a study of Graves' ophthalmopathy and Graves' hyperthyroidism. One entry per CDR3 protein, called by TCRdb with MiXCR from the multiplex PCR reads. This sample has about 480,000 distinct CDR3 sequences, with 14% found just once. Material for sequencing was blood. The receptors derive from a woman between 25 and 40 years old with Graves' ophthalmopathy. The CDR3 runs from the conserved cysteine through the conserved F or W. A D gene is named only where the DNA matches it firmly. Clone size, where shown, is once, few, many, or a class for clones that have expanded.

cdr3_aa cdr3_nt j_call d_call v_call clone_size
CATSDFSRADTQYF TGTGCCACCAGTGATTTCAGCAGGGCAGATACGCAGTATTTT TRBJ2-3 . TRBV24-1 many
CASGLVLGLAWSGELFF TGTGCTAGTGGTTTGGTACTCGGACTAGCTTGGTCCGGGGAGCTGTTTTTT TRBJ2-2 TRBD2 TRBV12-5 many
CASSPFRGGEQYF TGTGCCAGCAGCCCCTTCCGGGGGGGAGAGCAGTACTTC TRBJ2-7 TRBD2 TRBV7-9 many
CASSRRTGEDQPQHF TGTGCCAGCAGCCGGAGGACAGGGGAGGATCAGCCCCAGCATTTT TRBJ1-5 TRBD1 TRBV11-3 many
CASSQGGHNNSPLHF TGCGCCAGCAGCCAAGGGGGACACAATAATTCACCCCTCCACTTT TRBJ1-6 . TRBV4-1 many
CASSTWDRNYGYTF TGTGCCAGCAGTACCTGGGACAGAAACTATGGCTACACCTTC TRBJ1-2 TRBD1 TRBV6-1 many
CSALGPGPGGYTF TGCAGTGCCCTAGGGCCGGGACCAGGGGGCTACACCTTC TRBJ1-2 . TRBV20-1 many
CASSSSGSDTQYF TGTGCCAGCAGTTCTAGCGGGAGTGATACGCAGTATTTT TRBJ2-3 TRBD2 TRBV28 many
CASDGGRRQPQHF TGTGCCAGCGACGGGGGGCGTCGCCAGCCCCAGCATTTT TRBJ1-5 . TRBV6-1 .
CAISDPRQGRIYEQYF TGTGCCATCAGTGACCCGAGACAGGGTAGGATCTACGAGCAGTACTTC TRBJ2-7 TRBD1 TRBV10-3 many
CASSFRQTLNTGELFF TGTGCCAGCAGTTTCAGACAGACCCTGAACACCGGGGAGCTGTTTTTT TRBJ2-2 . TRBV12-3/TRBV12-4 .
CASSSRGQGVSDYGYTF TGTGCCAGCAGCTCACGGGGACAGGGGGTTTCAGACTATGGCTACACCTTC TRBJ1-2 TRBD1 TRBV5-4 many
CASISHYEQYF TGTGCCAGCATCTCCCACTACGAGCAGTACTTC TRBJ2-7 . TRBV7-2 .
CASTDRASYEQYF TGTGCCAGCACCGACAGGGCATCCTACGAGCAGTACTTC TRBJ2-7 TRBD1 TRBV25-1 many
CASSNSGRYPGELFF TGTGCCAGCAGCAATAGCGGGAGATATCCCGGGGAGCTGTTTTTT TRBJ2-2 TRBD2 TRBV7-9 few
CSVEGLGLYGYTF TGCAGCGTTGAAGGGCTTGGCCTGTATGGCTACACCTTC TRBJ1-2 . TRBV29-1 many
CASTGGRGLSSYNSPLHF TGTGCCAGCACGGGGGGGAGGGGCCTTAGCTCCTATAATTCACCCCTCCACTTT TRBJ1-6 . TRBV6-5 many
CASSLSFETQYF TGTGCCAGCAGTTTATCCTTTGAGACCCAGTACTTC TRBJ2-5 . TRBV28 many
CASSVGARGLGEQYF TGTGCCAGTAGTGTTGGAGCAAGGGGACTGGGGGAGCAGTACTTC TRBJ2-7 . TRBV19 many
CSASGGGLAEQYF TGCAGTGCTAGCGGCGGGGGGCTGGCCGAGCAGTACTTC TRBJ2-7 TRBD2 TRBV20-1 .
CASSLGPSQPQHF TGTGCCAGCAGCTTAGGACCTAGCCAGCCCCAGCATTTT TRBJ1-5 . TRBV7-3 .
CSALVPGRQETQYF TGCAGTGCTCTTGTTCCGGGACGGCAAGAGACCCAGTACTTC TRBJ2-5 . TRBV20-1 many
CASSTRTGGGNQPQHF TGTGCCAGTAGTACCCGGACAGGGGGGGGCAATCAGCCCCAGCATTTT TRBJ1-5 TRBD1 TRBV19 many
CASSYSRGSGTQYF TGTGCCAGCAGTTACTCGAGGGGGAGCGGGACCCAGTACTTC TRBJ2-5 . TRBV6-5 many
CASSKGLAVGEQYF TGTGCCAGCAGCAAAGGACTAGCGGTGGGGGAGCAGTACTTC TRBJ2-7 TRBD2 TRBV7-3 many
CASSPGMYGYTF TGTGCCAGCAGCCCCGGGATGTATGGCTACACCTTC TRBJ1-2 . TRBV11-2 .
CATSRDRGLQETQYF TGTGCCACCAGCAGAGACAGGGGGTTGCAAGAGACCCAGTACTTC TRBJ2-5 TRBD1 TRBV15 many
CAWKGAGVYGGYTF TGTGCCTGGAAAGGGGCCGGGGTATATGGTGGCTACACCTTC TRBJ1-2 . TRBV30 .
CASSRDRFYEQYF TGTGCCAGCAGCCGGGACAGGTTCTACGAGCAGTACTTC TRBJ2-7 TRBD1 TRBV5-6 .
CASRERGRSDEQYF TGTGCCAGCAGGGAACGGGGGCGGTCGGACGAGCAGTACTTC TRBJ2-7 . TRBV12-3/TRBV12-4 once
CASSLPTGTGSETQYF TGTGCCAGCAGTTTACCCACTGGGACAGGGTCAGAGACCCAGTACTTC TRBJ2-5 TRBD1 TRBV12-3/TRBV12-4 .
CSAREGSGARGYTF TGCAGTGCTAGAGAAGGTTCAGGGGCAAGGGGCTACACCTTC TRBJ1-2 . TRBV20-1 many
CASMAGGGGSPLHF TGTGCCAGTATGGCCGGCGGAGGAGGGTCACCCCTCCACTTT TRBJ1-6 . TRBV19 many
CASRSGTVLSGYTF TGTGCCAGCAGGTCCGGGACAGTCTTGAGTGGCTACACCTTC TRBJ1-2 TRBD1 TRBV12-3/TRBV12-4 .
CASSLRDTSNTEAFF TGTGCCAGCAGCTTACGGGACACCTCGAACACTGAAGCTTTCTTT TRBJ1-1 . TRBV11-3 many
CASSSDSGNTIYF TGTGCCAGCAGTTCGGACAGCGGAAACACCATATATTTT TRBJ1-3 . TRBV9 .
CASTQRQGRDGYTF TGTGCCAGCACCCAAAGGCAGGGGCGAGATGGCTACACCTTC TRBJ1-2 . TRBV6-1 many
CASSPLGSGTHFYEQYF TGTGCCAGCAGTCCCCTTGGGAGCGGGACACACTTCTACGAGCAGTACTTC TRBJ2-7 . TRBV27 many
CASILQPAYTEAFF TGTGCCAGCATTCTACAACCGGCGTACACTGAAGCTTTCTTT TRBJ1-1 . TRBV12-3/TRBV12-4 many
CASSSRGVSYGYTF TGTGCCAGCAGTTCCCGAGGGGTTAGCTATGGCTACACCTTC TRBJ1-2 . TRBV6-5 many
CAPGGGISYEQYF TGCGCCCCCGGGGGGGGGATCTCCTACGAGCAGTACTTC TRBJ2-7 TRBD2 TRBV5-1 many
CASSFTGPQAGNTIYF TGTGCCAGCAGCTTCACCGGGCCCCAAGCTGGAAACACCATATATTTT TRBJ1-3 . TRBV7-2 many
CASSIESDRDTEAFF TGTGCCAGTAGTATAGAATCCGACAGGGACACTGAAGCTTTCTTT TRBJ1-1 TRBD1 TRBV19 many